The 19 T cell receptor beta chains in this list originate from one sample, sequenced in a study of radiotherapy plus CTLA-4 blockade in lung cancer. Here immunoSEQ multiplex PCR was the method, and the copy in TCRdb shows in-frame clones only, minus some. The sample carries about 68,000 clones, approximately 79% recorded once. Source: peripheral blood, taken from a patient treated with radiotherapy plus ipilimumab. Receptors originate from a human donor with non-small cell lung cancer who had a complete response to radiotherapy plus ipilimumab.

The J gene is TRBJ2-1, the V gene TRBV12-5, with unresolved D. From germline, CDR1 is LGHNT and CDR2 FRNRAP. CDR3 length: 16 amino acids. V lost 2 bases, J lost 6 bases, and 17 bases lay in between. CDR3 loop: CASGLIGESRINEQFF. The CDR3 region has the DNA TGTGCTAGTGGTTTGATAGGTGAGTCCCGTATCAATGAGCAGTTCTTC.

The chain has TRBV28 and TRBJ2-3; D is undetermined. The V gene lost 3 bases and the J gene lost 3 bases, with 10 bases spanning the gap. The CDR3 runs to 14 residues. The V gene's germline CDR1 is MDHEN and CDR2 SYDVKM. The CDR3 region has the DNA TGTGCCAGCAGTTTGCCACAGAAGACAGATACGCAGTATTTT. The encoded protein is CASSLPQKTDTQYF.

The chain is built from TRBV7-8 and TRBJ1-1; D call uncertain. This CDR3 has 14 residues. Germline V gives CDR1 SGHVS, CDR2 FQNEAQ. The germline V and J ends were trimmed by 2 bases and 1 base, with 8 bases remaining between them. The CDR3 DNA follows: TGTGCCAGCAGCTTACACGGGTCGAACACTGAAGCTTTCTTT. It specifies CASSLHGSNTEAFF.

The chain uses TRBV6-1 and TRBJ2-4; 8 bases map to TRBD1. The J segment lost 3 bases and the V segment lost 1 base, leaving 5 bases of the junction unmatched. There are 16 residues in the CDR3. The germline CDR1 and CDR2 sequences are MNHNS and SASEGT. The CDR3 sequence: CASSEVGQGGKNIQYF. The DNA of the CDR3 is TGTGCCAGCAGTGAAGTCGGACAGGGCGGCAAAAACATTCAGTACTTC.

The chain is built from TRBV6-6 and TRBJ2-5; either TRBD1 or TRBD2 may fit D (5 bases each). This CDR3 comprises 12 residues. Looked up from germline, CDR1 is MNHNY and CDR2 is SVGAGI (reference sequence). Trimming took off 7 bases at V and 5 bases at J, with 11 bases between the two ends. The CDR3 sequence: CASTVGEETQYF. CDR3 in DNA: TGTGCCAGCACTGTAGGGGAGGAGACCCAGTACTTC.

This chain joins TRBV23-1 and TRBJ2-2, with D possibly matching TRBD1 (6 bases). TRBV23-1 is classed as an ORF, of uncertain function. The ends were cut back, 6 bases at V and 5 bases at J, with 19 bases in the middle. The CDR3 contains 16 residues. The CDR3 DNA reads TGCGCCAGCAGCGACAGGAACGGGCATGGAACCGGGGAGCTGTTTTTT. Protein sequence: CASSDRNGHGTGELFF.

The V gene is TRBV28, the J gene TRBJ2-7; D assignment may be TRBD1 or TRBD2 (5 bases each). Trimming removed 6 bases at V and 3 bases at J, with 15 bases between. The CDR3 has 14 residues. CDR1 is MDHEN and CDR2 is SYDVKM in the germline V gene. CDR3 residues: CASRDEGRDYEQYF. In DNA form, the CDR3 reads TGTGCCAGCAGGGACGAGGGCAGGGACTACGAGCAGTACTTC.

This clone has more than one count but fewer than ten. The chain uses TRBV7-2 and TRBJ2-3, with D possibly being TRBD2 (5 bases). The CDR3 sequence is 14 residues long. The V gene lost 3 bases and the J gene lost 4 bases, with 11 bases spanning the gap. CDR1 and CDR2 from the germline V gene are SGHTA and FQGNSA. Here the CDR3 reads CASSFSAWADTQYF. CDR3 nucleotides: TGTGCCAGCAGCTTTAGCGCCTGGGCAGATACGCAGTATTTT.

This clone is a singleton in its sample. CDR3 DNA: TGCGCCAGCAGCTTGGGACTAGCGGGGATACAAGAGACCCAGTACTTC. Translated, it gives CASSLGLAGIQETQYF. This chain connects TRBV5-1 to TRBJ2-5; 11 bases align to TRBD2. The CDR3 loop spans 16 amino acids. Looked up from germline, CDR1 is SGHRS and CDR2 is YFSETQ. The trim removed 0 bases at V and 2 bases at J, leaving 3 bases unmatched.

The chain joins TRBV4-1 to TRBJ1-1; weak D call: TRBD1 (6 bases). Looked up from germline, CDR1 is MGHRA and CDR2 is YSYEKL. Trimming shortened V by 0 bases and J by 2 bases, and 10 bases separated the two germline ends. The CDR3 has 15 amino acids. CDR3 nucleotides: TGCGCCAGCAGCCAAGAGGAGGGGGGAAACACTGAAGCTTTCTTT. This gives the protein CASSQEEGGNTEAFF.

The V gene is TRBV28, the J gene TRBJ2-3; D possibly corresponds to TRBD2 (6 bases). Looked up from germline, CDR1 is MDHEN and CDR2 is SYDVKM. The CDR3 is made up of 13 amino acids. Trimming took off 10 bases at V and 9 bases at J, with 20 bases between the two ends. The CDR3 protein is CATLGRASETQYF. The CDR3 DNA is TGTGCCACCCTAGGTAGGGCTAGCGAGACGCAGTATTTT.

This sequence joins TRBV7-9 and TRBJ2-5; no firm D call. This CDR3 spans 9 amino acids. V lost 10 bases and J 1 base, leaving 1 base between the germline ends. Germline V gene sequence: CDR1 SEHNR, CDR2 FQNEAQ (reference sequence). In nucleotides, the CDR3 is TGTGCCATCCAAGAGACCCAGTACTTC. It is translated as CAIQETQYF.

The chain recombines TRBV11-2 with TRBJ1-2; 9 bases match TRBD1. CDR3 length equals 17 residues. With 0 bases clipped from V and 1 base from J, the junction kept 6 bases outside the gene matches. The V gene's germline CDR1 is SGHAT and CDR2 FQNNGV. CDR3: CASSLDPGTGFNYGYTF. The CDR3 nucleotides read TGTGCCAGCAGCTTAGATCCGGGGACAGGGTTTAACTATGGCTACACCTTC.

The V and J genes are TRBV19 and TRBJ2-5; 8 bases fit TRBD1. With 6 bases clipped from V and 4 bases from J, the junction kept 1 base outside the gene matches. Germline lookup yields CDR1 LNHDA and CDR2 SQIVND (reference sequence). The CDR3 loop spans 12 amino acids. CDR3 region: CASRQGGETQYF. DNA of the CDR3: TGTGCCAGTAGACAGGGGGGAGAGACCCAGTACTTC.

V usage is TRBV18 and J usage is TRBJ1-3; D call uncertain. The ends were cut back, 3 bases at V and 3 bases at J, with 18 bases in the middle. Germline assignment: CDR1 KGHSH and CDR2 LQKENI. There are 17 residues in the CDR3. The CDR3, as DNA: TGTGCCAGCTCACCCTCCGCCGGGTCCCGAAGTGGAAACACCATATATTTT. Amino acid sequence: CASSPSAGSRSGNTIYF.

For the CDR3, the DNA is TGTGCCAGCAGCTTATACCGCGGAGATACGCAGTATTTT. As protein: CASSLYRGDTQYF. This chain links TRBV11-3 with TRBJ2-3, with unresolved D. This CDR3 region has 13 residues. V was trimmed by 2 bases and J by 5 bases, leaving 8 bases between them. The germline gives CDR1 SGHNT, CDR2 YENEEA.

The V and J genes are TRBV6-1 and TRBJ2-3; 10 nucleotides align to TRBD2. Germline V lookup: CDR1 MNHNS, CDR2 SASEGT. V lost 4 bases, J lost 2 bases, and 6 bases stayed unmatched. The CDR3 has 16 amino acids. For the CDR3, the DNA is TGTGCCAGCAGTGTTAGTAGCGGGGGGACCACAGATACGCAGTATTTT. Protein: CASSVSSGGTTDTQYF.

The V gene is TRBV7-2, the J gene TRBJ1-1; 7 bases are a match to TRBD1. Trimming took 5 bases from V and 3 from J; bases not matched to a gene: 3. The CDR3 is made up of 13 amino acids. The germline gives CDR1 SGHTA, CDR2 FQGNSA. CDR3 sequence reads: CASSRDSDTEAFF. The CDR3 nucleotides are TGTGCCAGCAGCAGGGACAGTGACACTGAAGCTTTCTTT.

This rearrangement joins TRBV29-1 to TRBJ1-3; D possibly corresponds to TRBD1 (6 bases). Germline-derived CDR1 and CDR2 are SQVTM and ANQGSEA. Trimming cost V 2 bases and J 10 bases, with 12 bases left between them. The CDR3 runs to 12 residues. The DNA of the CDR3 is TGCAGCGTTGAAAGAGGACAGAAGACCATATATTTT. The encoded protein is CSVERGQKTIYF.